This T cell receptor (beta chain) was sequenced during a study of metastatic and nonmetastatic thyroid tumors. The overall study: The comparison covered peripheral blood and tumor or nodule tissue in malignant and benign thyroid patients. Study results and limitations: In blood and tumor, TCR beta diversity was reportedly significantly higher in malignant thyroid tumors than in benign nodules.

Authors' processing steps: CDR3 differences across clinicopathological groups were used to build a distant-metastasis classifier for papillary thyroid cancer. MiXCR re-clonotyped the PCR reads for TCRdb. These V and J calls derive from TCRdb rather than the authors' analysis. The sample includes approximately 69,000 clones, more than 13% of them seen just once. This clone was seen repeatedly, ten times or more. Its antigen is unknown. There were no patients who had received any treatment before thyroid surgery. The germline CDR1 and CDR2 sequences are MNHEY and SMNVEV (reference sequence). The CDR3 extends over 15 amino acids. Unmatched junction bases numbered 14, after V lost 7 bases and J lost 8 bases.

Sequenced sample: blood. The rearrangement joins TRBV27 to TRBJ1-2; 9 nucleotides line up with TRBD1. The sequence came from a male donor with papillary thyroid cancer or a benign thyroid nodule (not recorded which). Some clones in this sample may be carry-over from other donors' samples. The CDR3 coding sequence is TGTGCCAGCAACAAGGGACAGGGAGTAGGGGAAGGCTACACCTTC. Protein product: CASNKGQGVGEGYTF.